This TCR beta chain was observed in a study of blood T cells in healthy people across ages. Then a second PCR, running roughly 7 to 11 cycles, was carried out with a sample-barcoded 5' primer and a J-beta primer mix. TCRdb reprocessed the 5' RACE reads with MiXCR, giving one entry per CDR3 protein. Of about 1.4 million distinct CDR3 sequences in the sample, roughly 64% were seen once. Researchers isolated at least 6 million PBMCs per sample. Germline CDR1 reads MNHEY; CDR2 reads SVGEGT. V was shortened by 0 bases and J by 3 bases, with 9 bases between the two germline ends. The CDR3 contains 14 residues.

This TCR was sampled from a man aged 18 to 29 in good health. The sequencing sample was made of blood. The genes are TRBV6-2 or TRBV6-3 and TRBJ2-7; no definite D call. CDR3 residues: CASSYSGQNYEQYF. CDR3 DNA sequence: TGTGCCAGCAGTTACTCTGGTCAAAACTACGAGCAGTACTTC.